Following are 18 T cell receptor beta chains from one sample sequenced in a study of blood T cell repertoires in COVID-19. TCRdb's table, derived via immunoSEQ multiplex PCR, lists solely in-frame clones and lacks some. This sample yields 45,000 to 70,000 clones, of which around 82% are seen a single time; roughly 6.7% belongs to the top ten. Sequenced material: peripheral blood. Receptors were obtained from a man between 60 and 75 years old with acute or convalescent COVID-19.

This sequence joins TRBV18 and TRBJ2-5; 9 bases are a match to TRBD2. The V and J ends lost 5 bases and 2 bases, in that order; junction bases with no gene match: 6. Germline V gives CDR1 KGHSH, CDR2 LQKENI. This CDR3 contains 15 residues. The CDR3: CASSYPSGDQETQYF. The CDR3 nucleotides read TGTGCCAGCTCATACCCTAGCGGGGATCAAGAGACCCAGTACTTC.

This clone was observed a few times. This chain uses TRBV7-6 with TRBJ2-6, with TRBD2 matching over 11 bases. The J segment lost 1 base and the V segment lost 3 bases, leaving 5 bases of the junction unmatched. Germline loops: CDR1 SGHVS, CDR2 FNYEAQ. The CDR3 is 18 residues long. The DNA of the CDR3 is TGTGCCAGCAGCTTTACTAGCGGGGGCCTATCTGGGGCCAACGTCCTGACTTTC. Translating it yields CASSFTSGGLSGANVLTF. Combining the CDR3 with reference TRBV7-6 and TRBJ2-6 gives the whole variable domain GAGVSQSPRYKVTKRGQDVALRCDPISGHVSLYWYRQALGQGPEFLTYFNYEAQQDKSGLPNDRFSAERPEGSISTLTIQRTEQRDSAMYRCASSFTSGGLSGANVLTFGAGSRLTVL.

This chain links TRBV4-1 with TRBJ2-1, with a tentative D call TRBD2 (6 bases). Germline values: CDR1 MGHRA, CDR2 YSYEKL. The CDR3 covers 18 residues. V lost 2 bases and J lost 7, with 24 bases in between. The CDR3 sequence: CASSQRLSLEGSRNEQFF. The DNA for the CDR3 is TGCGCCAGCAGCCAACGGCTAAGCTTGGAGGGGAGTAGGAATGAGCAGTTCTTC.

The chain carries TRBV5-5 and TRBJ1-1; D not certain. Trimming pared 10 bases from V and 0 bases from J, leaving 19 bases between. CDR1 and CDR2 from the germline V gene are SGHKS and YYEKEE (reference sequence). The CDR3 covers 15 residues. The CDR3 loop reads CAAGDMRNMNTEAFF. CDR3 bases: TGTGCCGCTGGTGATATGAGGAACATGAACACTGAAGCTTTCTTT.

The chain uses TRBV24-1 and TRBJ1-4; 7 bases match TRBD1. CDR1 is KGHDR, CDR2 SFDVKD, per germline. Losses at the gene ends were 3 bases for V and 8 bases for J; bases not matched to a gene: 5. The CDR3 covers 14 residues. DNA of the CDR3: TGTGCCACCAGTGATGACAGGGATGGAGAAAAACTGTTTTTT. As protein: CATSDDRDGEKLFF.

CDR3 nucleotides: TGCAGCGTTGAAGATTGGGCGGGAGGCACAGATACGCAGTATTTT. Translation: CSVEDWAGGTDTQYF. V gene TRBV29-1 combines with J gene TRBJ2-3, with TRBD2 identical over 7 bases. This CDR3 is 15 amino acids long. Trimming cost V 0 bases and J 1 base; bases outside gene matches: 4. The germline V gene encodes CDR1 SQVTM and CDR2 ANQGSEA.

This rearrangement joins TRBV28 to TRBJ2-5, with 13 bases aligning to TRBD2. Germline assignment: CDR1 MDHEN and CDR2 SYDVKM. This CDR3 spans 16 amino acids. Germline trimming cut 5 bases from V and 9 bases from J; bases unmatched to any gene: 12. CDR3 DNA: TGTGCCAGCAGTGCCCGGACTAGCGGGGGACCGAGGGCCCAGTACTTC. Translated: CASSARTSGGPRAQYF.

This chain connects TRBV14 to TRBJ2-1; weak D call: TRBD1 (6 bases). Germline values: CDR1 SGHDN, CDR2 FVKESK. V was trimmed by 0 bases and J by 7 bases, leaving 13 bases between them. The CDR3 contains 15 residues. The CDR3: CASSQDWGRGNEQFF. Here the CDR3 DNA reads TGTGCCAGCAGCCAAGATTGGGGGCGCGGAAATGAGCAGTTCTTC.

This chain joins TRBV6-6 and TRBJ1-2; no reliable D call. The CDR3 is 10 residues long. The ends were cut back, 5 bases at V and 8 bases at J, with 6 bases in the middle. CDR1 and CDR2 from the germline V gene are MNHNY and SVGAGI (reference sequence). CDR3 loop: CASSDGGYTF. As DNA, the CDR3 is TGTGCCAGCAGTGATGGCGGCTACACCTTC.

V usage is TRBV5-8 and J usage is TRBJ1-6, with 7 bases identical to TRBD1. Germline lookup yields CDR1 SGHTS and CDR2 YDEGEE. This CDR3 region has 17 residues. V trimming: 6 bases; J trimming: 9 bases; junction bases outside the gene matches: 18. This chain's CDR3 is CASIPPEGALMGSPLHF. The DNA for the CDR3 is TGTGCCAGCATCCCCCCGGAGGGGGCCCTGATGGGTTCACCCCTCCACTTT.

The V and J genes are TRBV5-1 and TRBJ2-5, with unresolved D. The CDR3 runs 14 residues. Per germline, CDR1 SGHRS and CDR2 YFSETQ. V lost 1 base and J 5 bases, leaving 12 bases between the germline ends. The CDR3, as DNA: TGCGCCAGCAGCTTGTCAGGTACTGTCGAGACCCAGTACTTC. Translation gives CASSLSGTVETQYF.

The chain's CDR3 is CASSTRVNTDTQYF. The CDR3 nucleotides read TGTGCCAGTAGTACCAGGGTAAACACAGATACGCAGTATTTT. The gene calls are TRBV19 and TRBJ2-3; maybe TRBD1 (5 bases). The V gene's germline CDR1 is LNHDA and CDR2 SQIVND (reference sequence). V lost 4 bases, J lost 2 bases, and 10 bases lay in between. This CDR3 is built from 14 residues. The full variable domain, rest sourced from reference TRBV19 and TRBJ2-3, is DGGITQSPKYLFRKEGQNVTLSCEQNLNHDAMYWYRQDPGQGLRLIYYSQIVNDFQKGDIAEGYSVSREKKESFPLTVTSAQKNPTAFYLCASSTRVNTDTQYFGPGTRLTVL.

This clone was detected only a few times. The V gene is TRBV18, the J gene TRBJ2-5; 7 nucleotides match TRBD1. The J segment lost 4 bases and the V segment lost 1 base, leaving 0 bases of the junction unmatched. CDR3 size: 13 residues. Germline-derived CDR1 and CDR2 are KGHSH and LQKENI. For the CDR3, the DNA is TGTGCCAGCTCACCACGACAGGGAGAGACCCAGTACTTC. It codes for CASSPRQGETQYF.

The chain joins TRBV5-5 to TRBJ1-6; a possible D gene is TRBD1 (6 bases). This CDR3 spans 16 amino acids. Trimming removed 0 bases from V and 10 bases from J, with 17 bases in between. Germline V lookup: CDR1 SGHKS, CDR2 YYEKEE (reference sequence). The CDR3 here is CASSLEGQGLGSPLHF. The CDR3, as DNA: TGTGCCAGCAGCTTGGAAGGGCAGGGGTTAGGATCACCCCTCCACTTT. The whole variable domain, remainder taken from reference TRBV5-5 and TRBJ1-6, is DAGVTQSPTHLIKTRGQQVTLRCSPISGHKSVSWYQQVLGQGPQFIFQYYEKEERGRGNFPDRFSARQFPNYSSELNVNALLLGDSALYLCASSLEGQGLGSPLHFGNGTRLTVT.

This clone was counted between two and nine times. DNA for the CDR3: TGTGCCAGCAGCTGGCTGGACAGGGGCTACGAGCAGTACTTC. Translation gives CASSWLDRGYEQYF. This rearrangement joins TRBV5-6 to TRBJ2-7; TRBD1 matches at 9 bases. V lost 3 bases to trimming and J lost 3 bases; unmatched junction nucleotides: 4. The CDR3 runs to 14 residues. Germline V gene sequence: CDR1 SGHDT, CDR2 YYEEEE.

The rearrangement joins TRBV19 to TRBJ2-5, with D possibly being TRBD2 (7 bases). The CDR3 is 13 residues long. Germline-derived CDR1 and CDR2 are LNHDA and SQIVND (reference sequence). V was cut by 7 bases and J by 5 bases, with 14 bases left in between. The CDR3 reads CASKGRGSETQYF. The CDR3 DNA is TGTGCCAGTAAAGGGAGGGGGTCGGAGACCCAGTACTTC.

Only one count was recorded for this clone. The chain couples TRBV21-1 to TRBJ2-7; the D call TRBD2 from the table was never checked on the DNA. TRBV21-1 is a known pseudogene. The CDR3 covers 17 residues. CDR3 loop: CASSIFRGGASSYEQYF. In DNA form, the CDR3 reads TGTGCCAGCAGCATATTTAGAGGAGGGGCGAGCTCCTACGAGCAGTACTTC.

The V gene is TRBV2, the J gene TRBJ2-6; the match to TRBD1 covers 7 bases. CDR1 is SNHLY and CDR2 is FYNNEI in the germline V gene. V lost 5 bases and J lost 1; bases outside the gene matches: 2. The CDR3 is made up of 15 amino acids. The CDR3 region has the DNA TGTGCCAGCAGTCCAGGGGGATCTGGGGCCAACGTCCTGACTTTC. Translating it yields CASSPGGSGANVLTF.